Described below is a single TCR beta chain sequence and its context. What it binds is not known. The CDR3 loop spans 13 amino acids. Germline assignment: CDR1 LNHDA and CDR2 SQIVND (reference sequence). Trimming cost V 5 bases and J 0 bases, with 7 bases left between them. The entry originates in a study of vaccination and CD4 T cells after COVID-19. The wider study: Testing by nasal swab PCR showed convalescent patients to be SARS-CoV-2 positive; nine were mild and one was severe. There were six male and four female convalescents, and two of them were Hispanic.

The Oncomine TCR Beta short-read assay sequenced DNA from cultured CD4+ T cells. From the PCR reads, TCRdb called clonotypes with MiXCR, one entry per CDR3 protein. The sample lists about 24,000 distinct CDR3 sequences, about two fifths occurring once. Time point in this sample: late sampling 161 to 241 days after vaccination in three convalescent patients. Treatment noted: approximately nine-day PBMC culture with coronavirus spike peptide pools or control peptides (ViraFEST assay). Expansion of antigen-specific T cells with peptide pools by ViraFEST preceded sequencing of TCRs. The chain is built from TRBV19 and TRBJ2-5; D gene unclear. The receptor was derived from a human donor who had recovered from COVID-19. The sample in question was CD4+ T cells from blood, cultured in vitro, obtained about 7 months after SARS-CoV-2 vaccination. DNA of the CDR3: TGTGCCAGTAGTTCGACATACCAAGAGACCCAGTACTTC. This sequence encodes CASSSTYQETQYF. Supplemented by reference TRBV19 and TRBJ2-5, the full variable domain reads DGGITQSPKYLFRKEGQNVTLSCEQNLNHDAMYWYRQDPGQGLRLIYYSQIVNDFQKGDIAEGYSVSREKKESFPLTVTSAQKNPTAFYLCASSSTYQETQYFGPGTRLLVL.